A single sample is the source of the 25 T cell receptor beta chains below, sequenced in a study of T cell responses to AZD1222 COVID-19 vaccine. The table came from immunoSEQ multiplex PCR; TCRdb's copy has only in-frame clones and leaves some out. The sample contains 140,000 to 150,000 clones, 80% to 90% of which appear only once. The sequences come from peripheral blood, collected on day 0 of AZD1222 vaccination. The receptors come from an adult in good health.

The chain joins TRBV10-3 to TRBJ2-1; possibly TRBD1 or TRBD2 for D (5 bases each). The CDR3 consists of 14 residues. Trimming pared 0 bases from V and 12 bases from J, leaving 15 bases between. Per germline, CDR1 ENHRY and CDR2 SYGVKD. The CDR3 coding sequence is TGTGCCATCAGTGAGTCGGGGGAAGGTTTGTCGCAGTTCTTC. This encodes CAISESGEGLSQFF.

CDR3 DNA: TGTGCCAGTAGTATCTCAGGGTACTACGAGCAGTACTTC. It specifies CASSISGYYEQYF. The rearrangement joins TRBV19 to TRBJ2-7; possibly TRBD1 for D (5 bases). The CDR3 runs 13 residues. Trimming removed 3 bases from V and 3 bases from J, with 9 bases in between. The germline CDR1 and CDR2 sequences are LNHDA and SQIVND (reference sequence).

This clone occurred once. V and J are TRBV5-6 and TRBJ1-3; D might be TRBD1 (6 bases). There are 16 residues in the CDR3. The V gene lost 1 base and the J gene lost 3 bases, with 14 bases spanning the gap. The germline V gene has CDR1 SGHDT and CDR2 YYEEEE. Here the CDR3 reads CASSLSAGVFGNTIYF. The DNA of the CDR3 is TGTGCCAGCAGCTTGTCAGCAGGGGTATTTGGAAACACCATATATTTT.

The chain links TRBV19 to TRBJ2-5; maybe TRBD2 (5 bases). CDR3 length equals 14 residues. With 3 bases removed from V and 2 bases from J, the gap between germline ends came to 10 bases. The germline V gene encodes CDR1 LNHDA and CDR2 SQIVND (reference sequence). CDR3 DNA sequence: TGTGCCAGTAGTATCCAAGGCGGGCAAGAGACCCAGTACTTC. Translation: CASSIQGGQETQYF.

This chain links TRBV13 with TRBJ2-3; 9 bases match TRBD2. Germline V CDR1 and CDR2: PRHDT, FYEKMQ (reference sequence). V dropped 4 bases and J dropped 6; count of bases not matched to a gene: 11. The CDR3 extends over 16 amino acids. This chain's CDR3 is CASSSFSGGPADTQYF. CDR3 coding DNA: TGTGCCAGCAGCTCCTTTAGCGGGGGCCCAGCCGATACGCAGTATTTT.

This clone was seen once. The chain employs TRBV3-1 (or the pseudogene TRBV3-2) and TRBJ2-1; D not resolved. The CDR3 is 15 amino acids. Germline V lookup: CDR1 LGHDT, CDR2 YNNKEL (reference sequence). Deletions cut 5 bases from V and 0 bases from J, with 11 bases between. For the CDR3, the DNA is TGTGCCAGCAGCACCGGGCCAAGCTCCTACAATGAGCAGTTCTTC. It encodes CASSTGPSSYNEQFF.

This chain uses TRBV6-5 with TRBJ1-1; D is undetermined. Germline CDR1 MNHEY, CDR2 SVGAGI. The V end lost 6 bases, the J end lost 4 bases, and 12 bases lay between the germline ends. The CDR3 has 13 amino acids. Here the CDR3 reads CASSYARSTEAFF. The DNA of the CDR3 is TGTGCCAGCAGCTACGCCAGGAGCACTGAAGCTTTCTTT.

This clone appeared once. J is TRBJ1-2 and V is TRBV9; D is undetermined. Trimming pared 6 bases from V and 2 bases from J, leaving 8 bases between. Germline lookup yields CDR1 SGDLS and CDR2 YYNGEE. CDR3 size: 12 residues. The CDR3 region has the DNA TGTGCCAGCAAGGGTGGGAACTATGGCTACACCTTC. Translating it yields CASKGGNYGYTF.

CDR3 DNA sequence: TGTGCCAGCAGCCAAGAACAGGGATTGAACACTGAAGCTTTCTTT. Its translation is CASSQEQGLNTEAFF. The chain has TRBV7-3 and TRBJ1-1, with D tentatively TRBD1 (6 bases). Germline CDR1 and CDR2: SGHTA and FQGTGA. Deletions cut 5 bases from V and 0 bases from J, with 13 bases between. The length of the CDR3 is 15 residues.

The CDR3 DNA follows: TGTGCCAGCTCACCACCGACAGGGGTCCCCTACGAGCAGTACTTC. It codes for CASSPPTGVPYEQYF. The chain couples TRBV18 to TRBJ2-7, with 8 positions matching TRBD1. V lost 0 bases to trimming and J lost 2 bases; unmatched junction nucleotides: 3. Germline values: CDR1 KGHSH, CDR2 LQKENI. This CDR3 contains 15 residues.

The chain joins TRBV2 to TRBJ2-1, with a tentative D call TRBD2 (6 bases). The CDR3 is 17 residues long. The germline V and J ends were trimmed by 3 bases and 1 base, with 16 bases remaining between them. CDR1 and CDR2 from the germline V gene are SNHLY and FYNNEI. The CDR3 sequence: CASSEGPGEMSYNEQFF. The CDR3 nucleotides are TGTGCCAGCAGTGAGGGGCCGGGGGAAATGTCCTACAATGAGCAGTTCTTC.

This clone was picked up one time. The rearrangement uses TRBV5-6 and TRBJ1-4; D uncertain. CDR1 and CDR2 from the germline V gene are SGHDT and YYEEEE. This CDR3 has 17 amino acids. V lost 0 bases and J lost 4, with 16 bases in between. The CDR3 sequence: CASSLGVLTGYNEKLFF. DNA of the CDR3: TGTGCCAGCAGCTTGGGTGTTTTGACGGGGTATAATGAAAAACTGTTTTTT.

The V gene is TRBV7-2, the J gene TRBJ2-7; D is perhaps TRBD1 or TRBD2 (7 bases each). Germline CDR1 and CDR2: SGHTA and FQGNSA. Trimming pared 0 bases from V and 4 bases from J, leaving 16 bases between. The CDR3 length is 16 residues. The DNA of the CDR3 is TGTGCCAGCAGCTTAGCGCCAGGGGGGGCCAGATACGAGCAGTACTTC. Amino acid sequence: CASSLAPGGARYEQYF. The variable domain in full, completed from reference TRBV7-2 and TRBJ2-7, reads GAGVSQSPSNKVTEKGKDVELRCDPISGHTALYWYRQSLGQGLEFLIYFQGNSAPDKSGLPSDRFSAERTGGSVSTLTIQRTQQEDSAVYLCASSLAPGGARYEQYFGPGTRLTVT.

The chain carries TRBV24-1 and TRBJ2-5, with D unresolved. The germline V gene encodes CDR1 KGHDR and CDR2 SFDVKD. V was pared by 2 bases and J by 5 bases, with 2 bases between. This CDR3 spans 11 amino acids. CDR3 protein: CATSDYETQYF. CDR3 nucleotide sequence: TGTGCCACCAGTGATTATGAGACCCAGTACTTC.

The chain is built from TRBV7-9 and TRBJ2-7; D could derive from TRBD1 or TRBD2 (5 bases each). Deletions cut 7 bases from V and 0 bases from J, with 16 bases between. The CDR3 is 15 amino acids. Germline CDR1 is SEHNR and CDR2 is FQNEAQ (reference sequence). CDR3 loop: CASTPGTPSSYEQYF. CDR3 DNA: TGTGCCAGCACCCCCGGGACCCCTAGCTCCTACGAGCAGTACTTC.

The chain has TRBV19 and TRBJ1-1; tentatively, D is TRBD1 (6 bases). Germline loops: CDR1 LNHDA, CDR2 SQIVND (reference sequence). The CDR3 has 15 amino acids. V was clipped by 1 base and J by 0 bases, with 9 bases between them. The CDR3 bases are TGTGCCAGTAGTATAGGGACAGTGATGAACACTGAAGCTTTCTTT. Amino acid sequence: CASSIGTVMNTEAFF.

V usage is TRBV27 and J usage is TRBJ2-7; the D is unclear. The CDR3 loop spans 11 amino acids. V lost 6 bases, J lost 4 bases, and 7 bases lay in between. Germline V gives CDR1 MNHEY, CDR2 SMNVEV (reference sequence). CDR3 residues: CASRGPYEQYF. In nucleotides, the CDR3 is TGTGCCAGCAGAGGCCCTTACGAGCAGTACTTC.

V is TRBV19 and J is TRBJ1-1; D may be TRBD1 (5 bases). The germline V gene has CDR1 LNHDA and CDR2 SQIVND (reference sequence). The CDR3 contains 13 residues. Between the trimmed V and J ends, which lost 8 bases and 4 bases, there was a span of 14 bases. This chain's CDR3 is CASADQGITEAFF. DNA of the CDR3: TGTGCCAGTGCCGATCAGGGAATCACTGAAGCTTTCTTT.

The CDR3 DNA follows: TGTGCCAGCAGCTTAGCCGGGGGGGGCGATCAGCCCCAGCATTTT. This sequence encodes CASSLAGGGDQPQHF. The chain couples TRBV13 to TRBJ1-5; a possible D gene is TRBD1 (6 bases). V was pared by 1 base and J by 5 bases, with 12 bases between. This CDR3 region has 15 residues. In germline, CDR1 is PRHDT, CDR2 FYEKMQ (reference sequence).

This clone was seen just once. The V call is TRBV24-1, the J call TRBJ2-7, with D maybe TRBD2 (5 bases). Germline V CDR1 and CDR2: KGHDR, SFDVKD. The CDR3 spans 15 residues. The V and J ends lost 9 bases and 0 bases respectively, with 17 bases between them. CDR3 DNA sequence: TGTGCCACCTTTCACGGGATCAGCTGCTCCTACGAGCAGTACTTC. It specifies CATFHGISCSYEQYF.

This sequence joins TRBV6-5 and TRBJ2-3; possibly TRBD2 for D (5 bases). The CDR3 runs 12 residues. V was cut by 6 bases and J by 6 bases, with 10 bases left in between. Germline CDR1 and CDR2: MNHEY and SVGAGI. CDR3 bases: TGTGCCAGCAGGCCCTCGGGGGATACGCAGTATTTT. Protein product: CASRPSGDTQYF.

The chain is built from TRBV18 and TRBJ1-1; D unresolved. The CDR3 has 13 amino acids. Germline V gives CDR1 KGHSH, CDR2 LQKENI. The V end was cut by 2 bases, the J end by 0 bases, with 4 bases between. The DNA for the CDR3 is TGTGCCAGCTCACCAGACATGAACACTGAAGCTTTCTTT. Translating it yields CASSPDMNTEAFF.

For the CDR3, the DNA is TGTGCCAGCAGCCCTGGGACAGTGAATCAGCCCCAGCATTTT. It codes for CASSPGTVNQPQHF. The chain is built from TRBV9 and TRBJ1-5, with 7 positions matching TRBD1. The J segment lost 4 bases and the V segment lost 4 bases, leaving 5 bases of the junction unmatched. Germline values: CDR1 SGDLS, CDR2 YYNGEE. The CDR3 has 14 residues.

The table lists this clone with a few counts. V is TRBV28 and J is TRBJ2-7, with 10 bases that match TRBD2. Per germline, CDR1 MDHEN and CDR2 SYDVKM. Germline trimming cut 10 bases from V and 1 base from J; bases unmatched to any gene: 10. The CDR3 has 15 residues. In nucleotides, the CDR3 is TGTGCCACTCGCTTCGGACTAGCGGTATCCTACGAGCAGTACTTC. Residues: CATRFGLAVSYEQYF.

V usage is TRBV12-3 or TRBV12-4 and J usage is TRBJ1-1; D remains unclear. The V end was cut by 5 bases, the J end by 5 bases, with 9 bases between. The CDR3 length is 12 residues. The CDR3 region is CASSIGWTEAFF. CDR3 nucleotide sequence: TGTGCCAGCAGTATAGGTTGGACTGAAGCTTTCTTT.